These 9 T cell receptor beta chains were sequenced from one sample in a study of breast tumors, draining lymph nodes, adjacent tissues (TCRdb year 2016). The library was obtained by multiplex PCR. Sequencing instrument: Illumina HiSeq 2000. TCRdb redid the processing of the public reads, applying fastp at Q25 and MiXCR, and retained in-frame beta chains. A single entry per CDR3 protein holds the most common genes and DNA from its merged rows. This sample lists 150,000 to 250,000 distinct CDR3 sequences; 31% were detected once. 4% to 5.5% of the sample is held by the ten biggest clonotypes. The axillary draining lymph nodes of breast cancer patients were the source of the lymph node samples. The material sequenced was axillary lymph node tissue. Receptor source: a female donor with breast cancer. Some clones in this sample may be carry-over from other donors' samples.

This clonotype occurred many times. The chain has TRBV4-3 and TRBJ2-3; TRBD2 agrees at 8 bases. The germline CDR1 and CDR2 sequences are LGHNA and YSLEER. The CDR3 sequence is 18 residues long. V lost 1 base to trimming and J lost 0 bases; unmatched junction nucleotides: 9. CDR3 sequence reads: CASSQAPSGPRSTDTQYF. CDR3 bases: TGCGCCAGCAGCCAAGCGCCTAGCGGGCCAAGAAGCACAGATACGCAGTATTTT.

V and J are TRBV15 and TRBJ1-6, with 10 bases matching TRBD1. J was trimmed by 6 bases and V by 0 bases; bases with no gene match: 2. CDR3 length equals 16 residues. Germline CDR1 reads LNHNV; CDR2 reads YYDKDF (reference sequence). CDR3: CATSREGDRGNSPLHF. Here the CDR3 DNA reads TGTGCCACCAGCAGAGAGGGGGACAGGGGTAATTCACCCCTCCACTTT.

Regarding this clonotype: The junction shows a germline mismatch at one end, possibly a read error. This sequence joins TRBV20-1 and TRBJ2-6; tentatively, D is TRBD1 (8 bases). Germline CDR1 is DFQATT and CDR2 is SNEGSKA (reference sequence). This CDR3 contains 16 residues. CDR3 region: CSARKRGQAGANVLTF. CDR3 sequence (DNA): TGCAGTGCTAGAAAGCGGGGACAGGCTGGGGCCAACGTCCTGACCTTC.

This clonotype has at least ten counts. The chain combines TRBV5-5 with TRBJ2-7, with D perhaps TRBD2 (7 bases). This CDR3 comprises 14 residues. The germline CDR1 and CDR2 sequences are SGHKS and YYEKEE (reference sequence). Trimming left V 5 bases short and J 3 bases short, with 15 bases between. The CDR3 bases are TGTGCCAGCAGTCGAGGGGGGGGATACTACGAGCAGTACTTC. This translates into CASSRGGGYYEQYF.

This clonotype was observed at least ten times. The gene calls are TRBV20-1 and TRBJ1-5; D not certain. V was clipped by 3 bases and J by 3 bases, with 12 bases between them. Germline values: CDR1 DFQATT, CDR2 SNEGSKA (reference sequence). This CDR3 is built from 14 residues. The CDR3 here is CSASQAFPNQPQHF. DNA of the CDR3: TGCAGTGCTAGTCAGGCGTTTCCCAATCAGCCCCAGCATTTT.

The V call is TRBV2, the J call TRBJ2-3; 10 bases are a match to TRBD2. Germline V gene lookup returns CDR1 SNHLY and CDR2 FYNNEI. This CDR3 is 14 amino acids long. V was pared by 3 bases and J by 7 bases, with 4 bases of the junction left unmatched. The CDR3 loop is CASSEASGRNTQYF. CDR3 DNA: TGTGCCAGCAGTGAGGCTAGCGGGAGAAATACGCAGTATTTT.

Turning to this clonotype: Here the CDR3 omits its conserved ending phenylalanine or tryptophan, so a read error is the likely source. The chain joins TRBV7-8 to TRBJ1-1; D may be TRBD1 (6 bases). The CDR3 runs to 17 residues. With 0 bases removed from V and 3 bases from J, the gap between germline ends came to 17 bases. Germline CDR1 is SGHVS and CDR2 is FQNEAQ. CDR3 coding DNA: TGTGCCAGCAGCTTAGCCAATCTCTACAGGGACGACACTGAAGCTTTCTGT. As protein: CASSLANLYRDDTEAFC.

This clonotype was observed many times. The chain recombines TRBV2 with TRBJ2-5; a possible D gene is TRBD1 (6 bases). CDR3 length: 15 residues. Trimming removed 7 bases at V and 4 bases at J, with 19 bases between. Germline lookup yields CDR1 SNHLY and CDR2 FYNNEI. In DNA, the CDR3 is TGTGCCAGCAACCGTCTAGGACAGATCGGAGAGACCCAGTACTTC. Its translation is CASNRLGQIGETQYF. The full variable domain, with the rest looked up from reference TRBV2 and TRBJ2-5, is EPEVTQTPSHQVTQMGQEVILRCVPISNHLYFYWYRQILGQKVEFLVSFYNNEISEKSEIFDDQFSVERPDGSNFTLKIRSTKLEDSAMYFCASNRLGQIGETQYFGPGTRLLVL.

Concerning this clonotype itself: A much bigger clone sits one base away, suggesting this may be a read error. V and J are TRBV19 and TRBJ1-5; TRBD1 might be the D (5 bases). The CDR3 length is 15 residues. Germline V lookup: CDR1 LNHDA, CDR2 SQIVND (reference sequence). CDR3 loop: CASGSQGSGNRPQHF. The CDR3 coding sequence is TGTGCCTCAGGGTCCCAGGGAAGCGGCAATCGGCCCCAGCATTTT.